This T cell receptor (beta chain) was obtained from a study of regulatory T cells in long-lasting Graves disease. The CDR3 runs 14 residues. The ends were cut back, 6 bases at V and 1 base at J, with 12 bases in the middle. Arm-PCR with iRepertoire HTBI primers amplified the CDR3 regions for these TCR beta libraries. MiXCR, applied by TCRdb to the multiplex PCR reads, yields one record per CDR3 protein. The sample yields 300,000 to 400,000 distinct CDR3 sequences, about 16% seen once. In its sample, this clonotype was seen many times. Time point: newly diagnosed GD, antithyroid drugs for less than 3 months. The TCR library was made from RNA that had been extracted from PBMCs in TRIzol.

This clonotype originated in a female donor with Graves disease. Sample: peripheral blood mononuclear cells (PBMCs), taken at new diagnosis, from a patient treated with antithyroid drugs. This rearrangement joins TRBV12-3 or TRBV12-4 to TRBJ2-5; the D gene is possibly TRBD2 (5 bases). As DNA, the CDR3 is TGTGCCAGCAGCCCCCTGGGGAGCCAAGAGACCCAGTACTTC. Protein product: CASSPLGSQETQYF.